This T cell receptor beta chain was documented in a study of technical replicates of blood from several donors. Germline-derived CDR1 and CDR2 are MNHNS and SASEGT. V lost 3 bases and J lost 4, with 21 bases in between. This CDR3 has 17 amino acids. The assay was immunoSEQ multiplex PCR, and TCRdb's table has in-frame clones only and misses some. The repertoire holds about 82,000 clones, with roughly 90% as singletons. Source material: T cells isolated from PBMCs. The sequence derives from a human donor in good health. The gene calls are TRBV6-1 and TRBJ1-2, with D possibly being TRBD1 (6 bases). The CDR3 DNA sequence: TGTGCCAGCAGTGAGATTCGGACAGCAACACTCCTCTATGGCTACACCTTC. This codes for CASSEIRTATLLYGYTF.